The 21 T cell receptor beta chains listed next were all sequenced from one sample in a study of regulatory T cells in long-lasting Graves disease. Specified time point: newly diagnosed GD, antithyroid drugs for less than 3 months. Generation of the TCR library employed RNA extracted from PBMCs. Construction of TCR beta libraries relied on iRepertoire HTBI primers and on Arm-PCR targeting CDR3 regions. TCRdb ran MiXCR on the multiplex PCR reads and lists one entry per CDR3 protein. The repertoire holds about 380,000 distinct CDR3 sequences, less than 20% seen once, with approximately 22% in the top ten. The input for sequencing was peripheral blood mononuclear cells (PBMCs), taken at new diagnosis, from a patient treated with antithyroid drugs. All receptors come from a female donor with Graves disease.

The chain carries TRBV4-2 and TRBJ2-3; D uncertain. Germline CDR1 and CDR2: LGHNA and YNFKEQ. The CDR3 is 15 residues long. The ends were cut back, 3 bases at V and 3 bases at J, with 13 bases in the middle. The CDR3 spells CASSQAPPGTDTQYF. DNA for the CDR3: TGTGCCAGCAGCCAGGCCCCCCCTGGGACAGATACGCAGTATTTT.

The chain joins TRBV6-2 or TRBV6-3 to TRBJ2-1; D may be TRBD2 (7 bases). Trimming stripped 8 bases from V and 2 bases from J, with 10 bases between. Germline lookup yields CDR1 MNHEY and CDR2 SVGEGT. This CDR3 spans 13 amino acids. CDR3 amino acids: CASLRGPYNEQFF. The DNA for the CDR3 is TGTGCCAGCCTGCGGGGGCCCTACAATGAGCAGTTCTTC.

Points on this clonotype: A read error may explain this, as a much larger clone is one base away. This likely comes from a read error, as the CDR3 has no conserved phenylalanine or tryptophan at its end. Here the CDR3 DNA reads TGCGCCAGCAGCCAACGCACTCTCGATGAGCAGTTCCTC. Translating it yields CASSQRTLDEQFL. This chain joins TRBV4-1 and TRBJ2-1; D call uncertain. V gave up 2 bases and J gave up 8 bases, with 10 bases separating them. The CDR3 sequence is 13 residues long. Germline V gene data show CDR1 as MGHRA and CDR2 as YSYEKL.

A note on this clonotype: A read error may explain this, as a much larger clone is one base away. The rearrangement uses TRBV12-3 or TRBV12-4 and TRBJ1-5; TRBD1 aligns across 9 bases. The CDR3 runs to 14 residues. The CDR3 loop is CASSRTGDGQPRHF. CDR3 nucleotides: TGTGCCAGCAGTCGGACAGGGGATGGTCAGCCCCGGCATTTT.

This clonotype showed up many times. The V gene is TRBV30, the J gene TRBJ1-5, with D unclear. Germline CDR1 reads GTSNPN; CDR2 reads SVGIG (reference sequence). With 2 bases removed from V and 1 base from J, the gap between germline ends came to 15 bases. The CDR3 extends over 16 amino acids. The CDR3 reads CAWSHTDLRSNQPQHF. The CDR3, as DNA: TGTGCCTGGAGTCATACGGATCTCAGGAGCAATCAGCCCCAGCATTTT.

This clonotype was counted once. The chain has TRBV12-3 or TRBV12-4 and TRBJ2-3, with 8 positions matching TRBD2. There are 15 residues in the CDR3. V lost 4 bases, J lost 4 bases, and 7 bases stayed unmatched. The CDR3 protein is CASSSVSGMPDTQYF. In nucleotides, the CDR3 is TGTGCCAGCAGTTCCGTTAGCGGGATGCCAGATACGCAGTATTTT.

The chain recombines TRBV19 with TRBJ2-1; 7 bases are a match to TRBD1. After removal of 4 bases from V and 5 bases from J, the junction contained 5 bases not matched to a gene. CDR1 and CDR2 from the germline V gene are LNHDA and SQIVND (reference sequence). The CDR3 spans 14 residues. The chain's CDR3 is CASSNAGTDNEQFF. In DNA, the CDR3 is TGTGCCAGTAGTAACGCCGGGACAGACAATGAGCAGTTCTTC.

This clonotype was counted ten times or more. This chain uses TRBV11-2 with TRBJ2-1; 8 bases align to TRBD2. V was clipped by 6 bases and J by 10 bases; unmatched bases: 11. Germline V gives CDR1 SGHAT, CDR2 FQNNGV. The length of the CDR3 is 14 residues. CDR3 nucleotides: TGTGCCAGCAGGACCACGGGAGGGCCTCGGGAGCAGTTCTTC. Its translation: CASRTTGGPREQFF. The full variable domain, completed using reference TRBV11-2 and TRBJ2-1, is EAGVAQSPRYKIIEKRQSVAFWCNPISGHATLYWYQQILGQGPKLLIQFQNNGVVDDSQLPKDRFSAERLKGVDSTLKIQPAKLEDSAVYLCASRTTGGPREQFFGPGTRLTVL.

This clonotype has a count of ten or more. The chain recombines TRBV12-3 or TRBV12-4 with TRBJ1-1, with D uncertain. This CDR3 comprises 12 residues. Trimming took off 3 bases at V and 1 base at J, with 3 bases between the two ends. The CDR3 region has the DNA TGTGCCAGCAGTTTCCGGAACACTGAAGCTTTCTTT. Its translation: CASSFRNTEAFF.

This clonotype occurred many times. The V gene is TRBV27, the J gene TRBJ2-7; 7 bases line up with TRBD1. Trimming removed 3 bases from V and 4 bases from J; junction bases left unmatched: 3. This CDR3 region has 13 residues. Looked up from germline, CDR1 is MNHEY and CDR2 is SMNVEV (reference sequence). The CDR3 sequence: CASSLGTVYEQYF. For the CDR3, the DNA is TGTGCCAGCAGTTTGGGGACAGTTTACGAGCAGTACTTC.

This chain joins TRBV7-3 and TRBJ2-2; D uncertain. V was clipped by 5 bases and J by 4 bases, with 20 bases between them. The CDR3 loop spans 17 amino acids. CDR1 and CDR2 from the germline V gene are SGHTA and FQGTGA. The CDR3, as DNA: TGTGCCAGCAGCCCTGAGGATCCCAGGAGAGGCACCGGGGAGCTGTTTTTT. Translated, it gives CASSPEDPRRGTGELFF. The variable domain in full, completed from reference TRBV7-3 and TRBJ2-2, reads GAGVSQTPSNKVTEKGKYVELRCDPISGHTALYWYRQSLGQGPEFLIYFQGTGAADDSGLPNDRFFAVRPEGSVSTLKIQRTERGDSAVYLCASSPEDPRRGTGELFFGEGSRLTVL.

In its sample, this clonotype was seen many times. V gene TRBV27 combines with J gene TRBJ2-7; TRBD2 matches 8 bases. The J call may be wrong; the DNA end is better matched by TRBJ2-3. This CDR3 comprises 15 residues. CDR1 is MNHEY, CDR2 SMNVEV, per germline (reference sequence). CDR3 sequence (DNA): TGTGCCAGCAGTCGTCCCCGGCTAGCGGGAGATACGCAGTATTTT. Translation: CASSRPRLAGDTQYF.

The chain links TRBV19 to TRBJ1-5; perhaps TRBD1 as D (6 bases). The length of the CDR3 is 15 residues. V gave up 6 bases and J gave up 2 bases, with 14 bases separating them. The germline V gene has CDR1 LNHDA and CDR2 SQIVND (reference sequence). The chain's CDR3 is CASRLRGLGNQPQHF. CDR3 DNA sequence: TGTGCCAGTAGGTTGAGGGGGTTGGGCAATCAGCCCCAGCATTTT. Supplemented by reference TRBV19 and TRBJ1-5, the full variable domain reads DGGITQSPKYLFRKEGQNVTLSCEQNLNHDAMYWYRQDPGQGLRLIYYSQIVNDFQKGDIAEGYSVSREKKESFPLTVTSAQKNPTAFYLCASRLRGLGNQPQHFGDGTRLSIL.

This clonotype was seen many times. This chain joins TRBV12-3 or TRBV12-4 and TRBJ1-3, with no clear D. V shed 6 bases and J shed 0 bases, with 15 bases lying between them. The CDR3 is 16 residues long. CDR3 protein: CASSPGNSFSGNTIYF. The CDR3 DNA sequence: TGTGCCAGCAGCCCGGGCAACTCCTTCTCTGGAAACACCATATATTTT.

The V gene is TRBV6-1, the J gene TRBJ2-6, with D possibly TRBD2 on 5 matching bases. Trimming took 8 bases from V and 5 from J, leaving 16 bases between them. Germline loops: CDR1 MNHNS, CDR2 SASEGT. The CDR3 is 15 residues long. The CDR3 protein is CASGKRARRANVLTF. The DNA for the CDR3 is TGTGCCAGCGGAAAGAGGGCGCGACGGGCCAACGTCCTGACTTTC.

At least ten counts were recorded for this clonotype. This chain links TRBV5-1 with TRBJ1-1, with D tentatively TRBD1 (5 bases). The CDR3 runs to 16 residues. Germline V CDR1 and CDR2: SGHRS, YFSETQ. Deletions cut 3 bases from V and 3 bases from J, with 18 bases between. The CDR3 nucleotides are TGCGCCAGCAGCTCAGCGGGTGGGGGTTCGCACACTGAAGCTTTCTTT. It codes for CASSSAGGGSHTEAFF. Full variable domain (missing parts from reference TRBV5-1 and TRBJ1-1): KAGVTQTPRYLIKTRGQQVTLSCSPISGHRSVSWYQQTPGQGLQFLFEYFSETQRNKGNFPGRFSGRQFSNSRSEMNVSTLELGDSALYLCASSSAGGGSHTEAFFGQGTRLTVV.

This clonotype was counted at least ten times. V is TRBV30 and J is TRBJ2-1; D is perhaps TRBD1 (5 bases). There are 14 residues in the CDR3. Germline V gene lookup returns CDR1 GTSNPN and CDR2 SVGIG (reference sequence). V was clipped by 4 bases and J by 8 bases, with 18 bases between them. CDR3 DNA sequence: TGTGCCTGGAACCCGGTGGGGCGACCGGATGAGCAGTTCTTC. Protein: CAWNPVGRPDEQFF.

CDR3 nucleotides: TGTGCCAGCAACCGACAGGGAGGAACTGAAGCTTTCTTT. Translating it yields CASNRQGGTEAFF. The chain uses TRBV9 and TRBJ1-1; 7 bases agree with TRBD1. V shed 6 bases, J shed 5 bases, and the junction held 7 bases outside the gene matches. The length of the CDR3 is 13 residues. Germline V gene lookup returns CDR1 SGDLS and CDR2 YYNGEE.

This clonotype was counted many times. J is TRBJ1-1 and V is TRBV11-2; 9 bases are shared with TRBD1. Per the germline V gene, CDR1 is SGHAT and CDR2 is FQNNGV. V dropped 3 bases and J dropped 4; count of bases not matched to a gene: 6. The CDR3 runs 15 residues. CDR3 in amino acids: CASSFRTGVVTEAFF. CDR3 bases: TGTGCCAGCAGCTTCCGGACAGGGGTAGTCACTGAAGCTTTCTTT.

The sample holds many counts of this clonotype. The rearrangement uses TRBV5-5 and TRBJ2-7, with D perhaps matching TRBD2 (5 bases). Trimming stripped 4 bases from V and 3 bases from J, with 17 bases between. The CDR3 extends over 15 amino acids. CDR1 SGHKS and CDR2 YYEKEE come from the germline V gene (reference sequence). The CDR3 sequence: CASSDTRRANYEQYF. CDR3 bases: TGTGCCAGCAGCGACACGCGGCGGGCCAACTACGAGCAGTACTTC.

This rearrangement joins TRBV20-1 to TRBJ2-7; D might be TRBD1 or TRBD2, each matching 6 bases. Germline-derived CDR1 and CDR2 are DFQATT and SNEGSKA (reference sequence). V was pared by 0 bases and J by 0 bases, with 12 bases between. This CDR3 has 15 residues. The CDR3 sequence: CSARDIGGRSYEQYF. The CDR3 DNA sequence: TGCAGTGCTAGAGACATCGGGGGCCGCTCCTACGAGCAGTACTTC.